This TCR beta chain was profiled in a study of Ad26.COV2.S vaccination and SARS-CoV-2 variants. Treatment meaning: 15 to 20 received Ad26.COV2.S at low or high dose, single or two shots; roughly five received placebo; per-sample allocation not given. Samples analyzed were those drawn on day 63 after the first vaccine or placebo injection. Its platform was an Ad26 vector, and its expressed antigen was Wuhan-strain SARS-CoV-2 spike. For this clone: What it recognizes is unknown.

Whole-study results and caveats: Overall T cell responses may have been underestimated by the analyses of TCR breadth and depth. For non-spike TCRs, breadth in vaccine recipients resembled that in placebo recipients.

TCRdb's table, derived via immunoSEQ multiplex PCR, lists solely in-frame clones and lacks some. The table includes roughly 380,000 clones, around 83% detected once. The V and J ends lost 3 bases and 2 bases respectively, with 15 bases between them. Looked up from germline, CDR1 is DFQATT and CDR2 is SNEGSKA (reference sequence). There are 15 residues in the CDR3. This chain links TRBV20-1 with TRBJ2-3; a possible D gene is TRBD1 (7 bases). This sequence originates from a person between 18 and 65 years old who received the Ad26.COV2.S COVID-19 vaccine or a placebo. This material consisted of peripheral blood, taken in a trial of Ad26.COV2.S vaccine versus placebo. The CDR3 region has the DNA TGCAGTGCTAGTTCGGCAGGGGGGATCACAGATACGCAGTATTTT. Residues: CSASSAGGITDTQYF.